This T cell receptor beta chain comes out of a study of blood T cell repertoires in COVID-19. Study details: Samples representing acute and convalescent COVID-19 were sourced from the United States, Italy and Spain. Sources were T cells, B-cell-depleted T cells, or PBMCs; the material itself was cDNA or gDNA.

How the authors handled the data: Estimation of nucleated cell counts relied on the amplification of reference gene primers. The protocol was immunoSEQ multiplex PCR, while the TCRdb copy is restricted to in-frame clones and leaves out a portion. V and J calls plus clone size are reproduced from that table; the DNA served to infer D and trimming. The top ten hold 0.95% to 1.3% of the sample, which has about 310,000 clones, 90% seen once. Seattle cases were enrolled at active infection and followed longitudinally. In germline, CDR1 is LGHNA, CDR2 YNFKEQ. Deletions cut 3 bases from V and 7 bases from J, with 19 bases between. This CDR3 comprises 17 residues.

This receptor was obtained from a woman between 35 and 50 years old with COVID-19, enrolled during active disease. The sample taken for sequencing was peripheral blood. V gene TRBV4-2 combines with J gene TRBJ1-6; no definite D call. CDR3 region: CASSQITRGVRNSPLHF. As DNA, the CDR3 is TGTGCCAGCAGCCAGATAACCCGGGGAGTCCGCAATTCACCCCTCCACTTT.